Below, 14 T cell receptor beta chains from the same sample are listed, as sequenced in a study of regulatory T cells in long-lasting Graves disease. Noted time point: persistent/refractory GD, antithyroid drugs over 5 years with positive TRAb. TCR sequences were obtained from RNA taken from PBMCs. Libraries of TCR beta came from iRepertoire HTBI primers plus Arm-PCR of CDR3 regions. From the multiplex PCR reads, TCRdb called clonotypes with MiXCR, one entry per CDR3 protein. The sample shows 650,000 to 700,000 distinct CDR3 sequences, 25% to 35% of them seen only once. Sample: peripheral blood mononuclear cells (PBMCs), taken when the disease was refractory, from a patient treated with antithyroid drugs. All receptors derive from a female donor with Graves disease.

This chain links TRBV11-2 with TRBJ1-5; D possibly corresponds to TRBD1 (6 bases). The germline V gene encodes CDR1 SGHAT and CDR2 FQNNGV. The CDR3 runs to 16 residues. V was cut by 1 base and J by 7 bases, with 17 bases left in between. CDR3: CASSLGTGGGWQPQHF. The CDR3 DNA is TGTGCCAGCAGCTTAGGTACAGGTGGGGGCTGGCAGCCCCAGCATTTT.

CDR3 sequence reads: CAWNPGTSGTWWLETQYF. For the CDR3, the DNA is TGTGCCTGGAACCCGGGGACTAGCGGGACTTGGTGGTTAGAGACCCAGTACTTC. This sequence joins TRBV30 and TRBJ2-5, with 13 bases matching TRBD2. Germline loops: CDR1 GTSNPN, CDR2 SVGIG (reference sequence). This CDR3 has 18 residues. The V and J ends lost 4 bases and 4 bases, in that order; junction bases with no gene match: 15.

The CDR3 reads CASSELQNSPLHF. The DNA for the CDR3 is TGTGCCAGCAGTGAACTTCAGAATTCACCCCTCCACTTT. The chain employs TRBV6-1 and TRBJ1-6, with unresolved D. V dropped 2 bases and J dropped 7 bases, with 6 bases sitting between them. CDR1 and CDR2 from the germline V gene are MNHNS and SASEGT. The CDR3 is 13 residues long.

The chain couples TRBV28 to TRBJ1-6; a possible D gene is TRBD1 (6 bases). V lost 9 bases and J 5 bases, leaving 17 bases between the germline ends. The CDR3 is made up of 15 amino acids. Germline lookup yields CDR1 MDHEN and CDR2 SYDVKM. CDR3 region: CASQSLQGNNSPLHF. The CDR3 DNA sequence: TGTGCCAGTCAAAGCCTTCAGGGGAATAATTCACCCCTCCACTTT.

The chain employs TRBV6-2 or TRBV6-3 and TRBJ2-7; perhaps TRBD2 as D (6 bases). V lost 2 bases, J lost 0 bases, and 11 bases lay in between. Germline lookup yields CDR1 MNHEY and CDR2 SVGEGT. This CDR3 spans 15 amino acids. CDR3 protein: CASSYVDGSSYEQYF. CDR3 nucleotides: TGTGCCAGCAGTTACGTCGACGGGAGCTCCTACGAGCAGTACTTC.

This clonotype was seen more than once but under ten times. The CDR3: CASSHGLSKGGYTF. DNA for the CDR3: TGTGCCAGCAGTCACGGGCTCTCTAAGGGCGGCTACACCTTC. The chain combines TRBV27 with TRBJ1-2; D uncertain. The V gene's germline CDR1 is MNHEY and CDR2 SMNVEV (reference sequence). Trimming took 5 bases from V and 8 from J, leaving 18 bases between them. The CDR3 covers 14 residues.

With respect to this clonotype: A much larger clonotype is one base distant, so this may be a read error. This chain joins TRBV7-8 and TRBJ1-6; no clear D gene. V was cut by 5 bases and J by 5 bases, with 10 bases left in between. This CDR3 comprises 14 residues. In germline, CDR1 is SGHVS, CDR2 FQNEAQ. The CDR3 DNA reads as TGTGCCAGCAGCCCCGGGATAGATAATTCACCCCTCCACTTT. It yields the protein CASSPGIDNSPLHF.

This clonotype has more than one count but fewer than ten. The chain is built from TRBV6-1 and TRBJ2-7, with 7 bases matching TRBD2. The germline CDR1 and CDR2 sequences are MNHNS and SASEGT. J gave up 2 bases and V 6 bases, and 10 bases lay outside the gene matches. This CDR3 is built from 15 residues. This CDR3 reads CASSPTSEGPYEQYF. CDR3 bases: TGTGCCAGCAGCCCAACTAGCGAGGGCCCCTACGAGCAGTACTTC.

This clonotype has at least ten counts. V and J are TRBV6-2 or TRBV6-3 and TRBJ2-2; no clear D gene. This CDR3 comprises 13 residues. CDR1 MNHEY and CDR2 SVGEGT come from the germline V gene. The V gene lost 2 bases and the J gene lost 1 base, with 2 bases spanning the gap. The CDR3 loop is CASSYQNTGELFF. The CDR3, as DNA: TGTGCCAGCAGTTACCAGAACACCGGGGAGCTGTTTTTT.

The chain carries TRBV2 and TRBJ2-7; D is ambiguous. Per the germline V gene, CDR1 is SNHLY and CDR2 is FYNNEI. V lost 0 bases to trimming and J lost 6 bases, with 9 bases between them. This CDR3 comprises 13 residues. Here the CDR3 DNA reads TGTGCCAGCAGTGAAGCGGTCCCTACCGAGCAGTACTTC. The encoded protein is CASSEAVPTEQYF.

The CDR3 coding sequence is TGCGCCAGCAGCTCCAACAGGGCGGGGTACACTGAAGCTTTCTTT. Translation: CASSSNRAGYTEAFF. The rearrangement joins TRBV5-1 to TRBJ1-1, with a possible D match to TRBD1 (6 bases). CDR1 is SGHRS and CDR2 is YFSETQ in the germline V gene. This CDR3 region has 15 residues. Trimming removed 3 bases from V and 3 bases from J, with 15 bases in between. Full variable domain (rest looked up from reference TRBV5-1 and TRBJ1-1): KAGVTQTPRYLIKTRGQQVTLSCSPISGHRSVSWYQQTPGQGLQFLFEYFSETQRNKGNFPGRFSGRQFSNSRSEMNVSTLELGDSALYLCASSSNRAGYTEAFFGQGTRLTVV.

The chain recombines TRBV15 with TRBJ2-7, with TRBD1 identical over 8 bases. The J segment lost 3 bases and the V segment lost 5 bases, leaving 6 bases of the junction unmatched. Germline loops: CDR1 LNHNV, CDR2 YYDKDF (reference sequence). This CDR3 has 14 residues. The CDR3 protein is CATSSRTGNYEQYF. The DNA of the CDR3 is TGTGCCACCAGCTCGCGGACAGGGAACTACGAGCAGTACTTC.

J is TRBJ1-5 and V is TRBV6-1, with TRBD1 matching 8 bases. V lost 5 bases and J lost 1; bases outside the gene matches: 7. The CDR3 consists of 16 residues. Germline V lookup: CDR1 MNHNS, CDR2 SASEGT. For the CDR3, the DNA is TGTGCCAGCAGTCCTCGGACAGGGTCGAGCAATCAGCCCCAGCATTTT. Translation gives CASSPRTGSSNQPQHF.

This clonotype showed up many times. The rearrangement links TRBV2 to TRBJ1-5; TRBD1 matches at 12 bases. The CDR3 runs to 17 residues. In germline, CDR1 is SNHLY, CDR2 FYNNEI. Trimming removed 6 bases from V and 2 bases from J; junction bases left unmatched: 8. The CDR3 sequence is CASRGQGARRGNQPQHF. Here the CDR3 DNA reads TGTGCCAGCAGGGGACAGGGGGCGCGTCGGGGCAATCAGCCCCAGCATTTT. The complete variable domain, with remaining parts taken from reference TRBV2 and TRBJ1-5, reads EPEVTQTPSHQVTQMGQEVILRCVPISNHLYFYWYRQILGQKVEFLVSFYNNEISEKSEIFDDQFSVERPDGSNFTLKIRSTKLEDSAMYFCASRGQGARRGNQPQHFGDGTRLSIL.